Listed below are T cell receptor beta chains from one sample, sequenced in a study of blood T cell repertoires in COVID-19. Some clones are missing from TCRdb's copy, which holds only in-frame ones; the method was immunoSEQ multiplex PCR. Among under 150,000 clones listed, 88% were seen once. The sequencing input was peripheral blood. These receptors originate from a human donor in a cohort sampled during active COVID-19. The conserved cysteine and the conserved F or W are not part of the CDR3 here. The order of the fields is clone size, V gene, J gene, CDR3 protein. Clone size is stated in some rows and not others, as once, few, many or a class when expanded.

clone size: .; V gene: TRBV11-1; J gene: TRBJ1-2; CDR3 protein: ASSAQGYYGYT
clone size: .; V gene: TRBV28; J gene: TRBJ1-1; CDR3 protein: ASSLGESEAF
clone size: .; V gene: TRBV4-1; J gene: TRBJ2-1; CDR3 protein: ASRTSGLVSDEQF
clone size: .; V gene: TRBV5-1; J gene: TRBJ2-2; CDR3 protein: ASRTGIRSEFNTGELF
clone size: .; V gene: TRBV6-5; J gene: TRBJ1-1; CDR3 protein: ASSFAGKNTEAF
clone size: .; V gene: TRBV27; J gene: TRBJ1-1; CDR3 protein: ASSPGRDSTEAF
clone size: .; V gene: TRBV28; J gene: TRBJ1-2; CDR3 protein: ASSLMTGGYGYT
clone size: .; V gene: TRBV27; J gene: TRBJ2-1; CDR3 protein: ASRGDIVYNEQF
clone size: .; V gene: TRBV5-4; J gene: TRBJ1-4; CDR3 protein: ASSKGQGNEKLF
clone size: .; V gene: TRBV28; J gene: TRBJ2-7; CDR3 protein: ASSGRGSYEQY
clone size: few; V gene: TRBV6-5; J gene: TRBJ1-2; CDR3 protein: ASSYSPTGDGYT
clone size: .; V gene: TRBV5-1; J gene: TRBJ2-7; CDR3 protein: ASSPEPTSYEQY
clone size: .; V gene: TRBV28; J gene: TRBJ2-7; CDR3 protein: ASSNPAGAVTYYEQY
clone size: .; V gene: TRBV27; J gene: TRBJ1-5; CDR3 protein: ASSLFGGNQPQH
clone size: .; V gene: TRBV6-1; J gene: TRBJ2-2; CDR3 protein: ASSDQGTGELF
clone size: .; V gene: TRBV7-8; J gene: TRBJ2-7; CDR3 protein: ASSPEFLSYEQY
clone size: .; V gene: TRBV10-3; J gene: TRBJ1-4; CDR3 protein: AIRTGQNEKLF
clone size: few; V gene: TRBV18; J gene: TRBJ2-7; CDR3 protein: ASSPGHTYEQY
clone size: .; V gene: TRBV3-1/TRBV3-2; J gene: TRBJ2-1; CDR3 protein: ASSPRRGRNEQF
clone size: .; V gene: TRBV10-1; J gene: TRBJ2-7; CDR3 protein: ASSFEVQTRQY
clone size: .; V gene: TRBV5-1; J gene: TRBJ1-1; CDR3 protein: ASRWRQGNTEAF
clone size: .; V gene: TRBV7-9; J gene: TRBJ2-2; CDR3 protein: ASSFTGGVGGELF
clone size: .; V gene: TRBV11-3; J gene: TRBJ2-5; CDR3 protein: ASSLGPGRGETQY